This TCR beta chain is drawn from a study of blood T cells in healthy people across ages. Study results and caveats: Diversity figures based on one million T cells were deemed too low. Unsorted PBMC input precluded a conclusive naive versus antigen-experienced comparison.

Individuals who donated were healthy Caucasians from Russia aged roughly 6 to 100. About this clonotype itself: Its antigen is not identified.

A second roughly 6 to 12 cycle PCR used barcoded and J-beta primers. Unique molecular identifiers of 12 random nucleotides labeled each cDNA. TCRdb re-derived calls from the 5' RACE reads in MiXCR, one entry per CDR3 protein. The sample has roughly 1.5 million distinct CDR3 sequences; roughly two fifths are singletons. Germline loops: CDR1 ENHRY, CDR2 SYGVKD. The CDR3 sequence is 13 residues long. Between the trimmed V and J ends, which lost 10 bases and 1 base, there was a span of 13 bases. The receptor comes from a young woman in good health. The chain joins TRBV10-3 to TRBJ1-1, with D unresolved. Input material: blood. The CDR3 sequence: CASSEMGNTEAFF. The CDR3 DNA reads as TGTGCCAGCAGCGAAATGGGGAACACTGAAGCTTTCTTT.